Described below is a single T cell receptor (beta chain) sequence and its context. Sequencing was performed with immunoSEQ multiplex PCR; in TCRdb, only in-frame clones are kept and a portion is missing. The top ten clones hold around 4.2% of a sample with about 340,000 clones, 80% to 90% of them seen once. The data are from a study of blood T cell repertoires in COVID-19. The ends lost 10 bases at V and 9 bases at J; junction bases unmatched: 11. CDR3 length: 13 residues. Germline loops: CDR1 SNHLY, CDR2 FYNNEI. The TCR was taken from a woman in her thirties or forties with acute COVID-19. Sequencing was carried out using PBMCs or T cells enriched from blood (not recorded which). This sequence joins TRBV2 and TRBJ1-5, with 8 bases lining up with TRBD1. The CDR3 DNA follows: TGTGCCACCCGGGACAGGCCAGGGGGGCCCCAGCATTTT. This translates into CATRDRPGGPQHF.